This TCR beta chain was recovered during a study of cytomegalovirus exposure and HLA in healthy donors. Looking at the study overall: The use of the same platform for the approximately 130 validation repertoires and the 600 to 700 first-cohort repertoires was reported by a later analysis.

On this clone: Antigen specificity is unknown.

Data came from immunoSEQ multiplex PCR; TCRdb stores just in-frame clones and leaves some out. The table shows approximately 82,000 clones, with more than 85% occurring only once. Study-level findings and limits: Associated with cytomegalovirus, according to the listing, were 150 to 200 TCR beta chains. The authors confirmed in vitro that a few CMV-associated chains were specific for CMV antigens. The tendency of first-cohort TCR clusters to co-occur in the 90 to 150 validation repertoires emerged from a later analysis.

The V and J ends lost 2 bases and 6 bases, in that order; junction bases with no gene match: 10. Germline loops: CDR1 SGHNT, CDR2 YYREEE (reference sequence). CDR3 length: 16 residues. The chain uses TRBV5-4 and TRBJ2-7; TRBD2 aligns across 11 bases. The sequenced material came from PBMCs. The TCR comes from a man younger than 30 in good health and CMV-seronegative. The CDR3 nucleotides read TGTGCCAGCAGCTTTGGCGGGCTAGCGGGAGGTGGCGAGCAGTACTTC. Its protein is CASSFGGLAGGGEQYF.